This TCR beta chain was documented in a study of T-cell memory formation after mild COVID-19. Study details: TCR clusters showed largely donor specificity.

Concerning this clonotype itself: Its target is not known.

5'RACE primed from the constant segment yielded TCR alpha and TCR beta cDNA libraries bearing sample barcodes and UMIs. TCRdb used MiXCR to reprocess the 5' RACE reads, holding one entry per CDR3 protein. Found here are about 410,000 distinct CDR3 sequences, more than 15% of them singletons; the top ten hold around a fifth. Study findings and constraints: Day 15 to 85 contracting clones showed balanced CD4/CD8; day 15 to 37 expanders favored CD4+.

This sequence was found in a man between 18 and 35 years old who had mild COVID-19 (a few samples of this study predate the infection). Cell type and time point are not known. Sample: PBMCs or a T cell subset sorted from them (not recorded which).

CDR3: CSAQDQRSNEQFF. The CDR3 DNA reads TGCAGTGCACAGGACCAAAGGTCCAATGAGCAGTTCTTC. The J gene is TRBJ2-1, the V gene TRBV20-1; D possibly corresponds to TRBD1 (5 bases). V lost 6 bases, J lost 6 bases, and 15 bases lay in between. The CDR3 extends over 13 amino acids. Germline CDR1 reads DFQATT; CDR2 reads SNEGSKA (reference sequence).